The clone carrying this T cell receptor beta chain was detected once. This record belongs to a study of T cell changes during pregnancy in multiple sclerosis. The CDR3 has 14 residues. Germline V gives CDR1 GTSNPN, CDR2 SVGIG (reference sequence). V was pared by 1 base and J by 4 bases, with 13 bases between. The protocol was immunoSEQ multiplex PCR, while the TCRdb copy is restricted to in-frame clones and leaves out a portion. The sample holds 65,000 to 80,000 clones, around nine tenths seen once. The chain uses TRBV30 and TRBJ1-1; a weak D match, TRBD1 (5 bases). This clonotype was sampled from a female donor with multiple sclerosis, enrolled in a pregnancy study. The sample consisted of peripheral blood, taken in the third trimester of pregnancy. For the CDR3, the DNA is TGTGCCTGGAGTGAATGGCAGGGCGCCACTGAAGCTTTCTTT. Amino acid sequence: CAWSEWQGATEAFF.